This is a list of T cell receptor beta chains from one sample in a study of vaccination and CD4 T cells after COVID-19. From the PCR reads, TCRdb called clonotypes with MiXCR, one entry per CDR3 protein. The sample has roughly 9,000 distinct CDR3 sequences; about three fifths are singletons. The antigens these receptors bind are not known. The sample was CD4+ T cells from blood, cultured in vitro. These receptors were obtained from a human donor who had recovered from COVID-19. The CDR3 runs from the conserved cysteine through the conserved F or W. D genes are given only for firm matches. The size entry is marked missing in some rows and otherwise reads once, few, many or a size class.

>TRBV7-2|.|few|TRBJ1-6
CASSLYPSPLHF
TGTGCCAGCAGCTTATACCCTTCACCCCTCCACTTT
>TRBV7-8|TRBD2|.|TRBJ2-5
CASSPNLGRETQYF
TGTGCCAGCAGCCCGAACCTCGGGAGGGAGACCCAGTACTTC
>TRBV7-2|.|few|TRBJ2-7
CASSFSYEQYF
TGTGCCAGCAGCTTTTCCTACGAGCAGTACTTC
>TRBV6-4|TRBD2|.|TRBJ2-7
CASSLLAGDYEQYF
TGTGCCAGCAGCCTTCTAGCGGGAGACTACGAGCAGTACTTC
>TRBV20-1|.|.|TRBJ1-6
CSARGSYNSPLHF
TGCAGTGCTAGAGGATCCTATAATTCACCCCTCCACTTT
>TRBV10-3|TRBD2|.|TRBJ2-5
CAISQGLAGVETQYF
TGTGCCATCTCCCAGGGACTAGCGGGAGTTGAGACCCAGTACTTC
>TRBV29-1|TRBD1|.|TRBJ1-5
CSVGTGDQPQHF
TGCAGCGTTGGGACAGGGGATCAGCCCCAGCATTTT
>TRBV7-2|.|.|TRBJ2-7
CASSLGGPRGNSYEQYF
TGTGCCAGCAGCTTAGGTGGCCCCAGGGGCAATTCCTACGAGCAGTACTTC
>TRBV7-9|TRBD1|.|TRBJ1-2
CASSLTGVKGYTF
TGTGCCAGCAGCCTGACAGGGGTTAAAGGCTACACCTTC
>TRBV7-2|.|.|TRBJ1-2
CASSHSNLANYGYTF
TGTGCCAGCAGCCACAGCAACCTAGCTAACTATGGCTACACCTTC
>TRBV7-2|.|.|TRBJ1-5
CASSPRRGGNQPQHF
TGTGCCAGCAGCCCCCGCCGGGGGGGAAATCAGCCCCAGCATTTT
>TRBV20-1|.|.|TRBJ2-5
CSARDQGRGWQETQYF
TGCAGTGCTAGAGATCAGGGACGGGGGTGGCAAGAGACCCAGTACTTC
>TRBV7-9|TRBD1|few|TRBJ2-5
CASSFGDRGPETQYF
TGTGCCAGCAGCTTTGGGGACAGGGGGCCGGAGACCCAGTACTTC
>TRBV7-2|.|.|TRBJ2-7
CASSHGQTYEQYF
TGTGCCAGCAGCCATGGACAGACCTACGAGCAGTACTTC
>TRBV6-2/TRBV6-3|.|.|TRBJ2-7
CASSSQTYEQYF
TGTGCCAGCAGTTCGCAGACCTACGAGCAGTACTTC
>TRBV20-1|.|.|TRBJ1-2
CSASGNPNYGYTF
TGCAGTGCTAGCGGGAACCCGAACTATGGCTACACCTTC
>TRBV7-2|TRBD1|.|TRBJ1-5
CASMGQPNQPQHF
TGTGCCAGCATGGGACAGCCTAATCAGCCCCAGCATTTT
>TRBV20-1|.|.|TRBJ2-5
CSASPPLGRIEETQYF
TGCAGTGCTTCCCCCCCCCTTGGACGGATAGAGGAGACCCAGTACTTC
>TRBV6-1|.|.|TRBJ1-2
CASTRDRTYGYTF
TGTGCCAGCACTCGGGACCGAACCTATGGCTACACCTTC
>TRBV28|.|.|TRBJ2-5
CASMDSRETQYF
TGTGCCAGCATGGATAGCCGAGAGACCCAGTACTTC
>TRBV20-1|.|.|TRBJ1-1
CSAGTGLGTEAFF
TGCAGTGCCGGAACAGGGCTGGGCACTGAAGCTTTCTTT
>TRBV24-1|.|.|TRBJ1-2
CATSDRSDAGGYGYTF
TGTGCCACCAGTGACCGATCGGACGCGGGGGGCTATGGCTACACCTTC
>TRBV20-1|.|few|TRBJ1-2
CSAGNRAYGYTF
TGCAGTGCCGGGAACAGGGCCTATGGCTACACCTTC
>TRBV28|.|.|TRBJ1-5
CASHGGGYNQPQHF
TGTGCCAGCCACGGGGGGGGCTATAATCAGCCCCAGCATTTT
>TRBV15|TRBD1|.|TRBJ1-1
CATSNVGTGSAEAFF
TGTGCCACCAGCAACGTAGGGACAGGGTCGGCTGAAGCTTTCTTT
>TRBV7-8|.|few|TRBJ1-5
CASSPGSNQPQHF
TGTGCCAGCAGCCCCGGAAGCAATCAGCCCCAGCATTTT
>TRBV7-2|.|.|TRBJ2-7
CASSFDGLSYEQYF
TGTGCCAGCAGCTTCGACGGCCTCTCCTACGAGCAGTACTTC
>TRBV24-1|.|few|TRBJ2-5
CATGTNLPSETQYF
TGTGCCACCGGGACCAACCTCCCTTCGGAGACCCAGTACTTC
>TRBV20-1|.|few|TRBJ1-5
CSANNRDQPQHF
TGCAGTGCAAATAACAGGGATCAGCCCCAGCATTTT
>TRBV6-1|.|few|TRBJ2-7
CASRRLADEQYF
TGTGCCAGCAGGAGGTTGGCGGACGAGCAGTACTTC
>TRBV28|TRBD1|.|TRBJ2-7
CASSLRDRGLFDEQYF
TGTGCCAGCAGTTTAAGGGACAGGGGGCTTTTCGACGAGCAGTACTTC
>TRBV5-6|TRBD1|.|TRBJ1-2
CASSLRGQGKGYTF
TGTGCCAGCAGCTTGAGGGGACAGGGGAAGGGCTACACCTTC
>TRBV7-2|.|.|TRBJ2-7
CASSKAYGTTYEQYF
TGTGCCAGCAGCAAGGCGTACGGGACGACCTACGAGCAGTACTTC
>TRBV28|.|.|TRBJ1-1
CASSLRDTEAFF
TGTGCCAGCAGTTTAAGGGACACTGAAGCTTTCTTT
>TRBV7-9|.|.|TRBJ1-5
CASSLAGSLRNQPQHF
TGTGCCAGCAGCTTAGCAGGCTCCCTTCGCAATCAGCCCCAGCATTTT
>TRBV7-9|.|.|TRBJ1-1
CASSLRTASTEAFF
TGTGCCAGCAGCTTACGTACAGCTTCGACTGAAGCTTTCTTT
>TRBV20-1|TRBD2|.|TRBJ2-7
CSARGLAYEQYF
TGCAGTGCTAGAGGACTAGCGTACGAGCAGTACTTC
>TRBV7-9|.|.|TRBJ2-7
CASRAYRNYEQYF
TGTGCCAGCAGAGCGTACAGGAACTACGAGCAGTACTTC
>TRBV20-1|TRBD1|.|TRBJ1-1
CSARDVLGQGAEAFF
TGCAGTGCTAGAGATGTTCTTGGACAGGGGGCTGAAGCTTTCTTT
>TRBV20-1|.|.|TRBJ1-6
CSAVDKQINSPLHF
TGCAGTGCCGTGGACAAACAAATTAATTCACCCCTCCACTTT
>TRBV7-6|.|.|TRBJ2-5
CASSLAQGQETQYF
TGTGCCAGCAGCTTAGCGCAGGGCCAAGAGACCCAGTACTTC
>TRBV6-1|.|once|TRBJ2-7
CASSPPGSNEQYF
TGTGCCAGCAGTCCACCAGGCTCGAACGAGCAGTACTTC
>TRBV6-1|.|few|TRBJ2-7
CASSPPPPRAEQYF
TGTGCCAGCAGTCCGCCCCCACCACGGGCCGAGCAGTACTTC
>TRBV28|.|.|TRBJ1-1
CASIAGVVVTEAFF
TGTGCCAGCATAGCAGGGGTTGTGGTGACTGAAGCTTTCTTT
>TRBV20-1|.|.|TRBJ2-7
CSAVGPSYEQYF
TGCAGTGCCGTGGGGCCAAGCTACGAGCAGTACTTC
>TRBV10-3|TRBD1|.|TRBJ1-1
CAISTGVWAEAFF
TGTGCCATCAGTACAGGGGTATGGGCTGAAGCTTTCTTT
>TRBV20-1|TRBD2|.|TRBJ2-7
CSGQAGAVMQYF
TGCAGTGGTCAAGCGGGGGCCGTAATGCAGTACTTC
>TRBV7-9|.|.|TRBJ1-5
CASSLEGGQPQHF
TGTGCCAGCAGCTTGGAAGGAGGACAGCCCCAGCATTTT
>TRBV7-8|.|few|TRBJ2-7
CASSPSYEQYF
TGTGCCAGCAGCCCGTCCTACGAGCAGTACTTC
>TRBV25-1|TRBD2|.|TRBJ2-7
CASSDGLAGGYEQYF
TGTGCCAGCAGTGACGGACTAGCGGGAGGCTACGAGCAGTACTTC
>TRBV27|.|.|TRBJ1-2
CASRGMVGGYTF
TGTGCCAGCAGGGGGATGGTGGGTGGCTACACCTTC
>TRBV7-2|.|few|TRBJ2-5
CASSLSSHETQYF
TGTGCCAGCAGCTTATCCTCCCATGAGACCCAGTACTTC